This T cell receptor (beta chain) was recovered during a study of a mutant IDH1 vaccine in newly diagnosed glioma. Study at large: Onset of vaccination occurred 4-6 weeks following radiotherapy alone, or with temozolomide cycles.

Time point: week 47, end of study. Doses comprised 300 ug of mutant IDH1 20-mer peptide each, plus topical imiquimod. Eight vaccine doses were administered to patients at weeks 1, 3, 5, 7, 11, 15, 19 and 23. This clone was observed a single time. Its antigen is currently unknown. Sequenced by immunoSEQ multiplex PCR; TCRdb stores in-frame clones only, minus some. The data hold about 50,000 clones, with around 84% observed a single time. Germline-derived CDR1 and CDR2 are MGHRA and YSYEKL. The CDR3 totals 15 residues. The V end was cut by 4 bases, the J end by 0 bases, with 12 bases between. This TCR derives from a woman aged 30 to 39 with glioma. Some clones in this sample may be carry-over from other donors' samples. The rearrangement links TRBV4-1 to TRBJ1-2; TRBD1 is a possible D gene (6 bases). Source: PBMCs, taken from a glioma patient whose treatment included an IDH1 peptide vaccine. CDR3 amino acids: CASSRVDSANYGYTF. The CDR3 nucleotides read TGCGCCAGCAGCCGGGTGGACAGCGCTAACTATGGCTACACCTTC.